The entry below gives a single TCR beta chain sequence along with its context. What it binds is not known. The sample originates from a study of human T cells and chemical hapten exposure. The overall study: Largely, small differences in pooled library volume made per-sample TCR yields vary. General study results and limits: Once DPC sensitization occurred, TCRs above 1 in 1000 frequency showed no change.

Total RNA was isolated from whole blood that had not been fractionated. Deletions cut 4 bases from V and 5 bases from J, with 20 bases between. This CDR3 spans 16 amino acids. Per the germline V gene, CDR1 is SGDLS and CDR2 is YYNGEE. The library gave individual cDNA molecules unique molecular identifiers. In the authors' workflow: Per sample, the median was around 100,000 TCRs, with values from around 24,000 to 710,000. Each CDR3 protein gets one entry after TCRdb re-called the 5' RACE reads with MiXCR. The V and J calls were not made by the authors but by TCRdb's processing. The data contain 100,000 to 120,000 distinct CDR3 sequences, approximately 20% of them singletons.

The V gene is TRBV9, the J gene TRBJ2-3; a possible D gene is TRBD2 (6 bases). The TCR originated in a human donor in good health. Written as DNA, the CDR3 is TGTGCCAGCAGCTTCCAACTAGCTGAGGCTGGAGATACGCAGTATTTT. Translating it yields CASSFQLAEAGDTQYF.